This T cell receptor beta chain was profiled in a study of a mutant IDH1 vaccine in newly diagnosed glioma. Whole-study context: Treatment recipients were about 60% male and around 38% female, and their mean age was roughly 40 years.

Germline V gene sequence: CDR1 KGHSH, CDR2 LQKENI. Trimming took 6 bases from V and 6 from J, leaving 17 bases between them. This CDR3 contains 14 residues. Sample time point: baseline, week 1 (first vaccination visit). Treatment: pre-vaccination baseline after standard-of-care therapy. Assay: immunoSEQ multiplex PCR; the TCRdb copy retains only in-frame clones and omits some. The repertoire holds tens of thousands of clones, with 83% as singletons. The V call is TRBV18, the J call TRBJ1-2; no firm D call. The starting material was PBMCs, obtained from a glioma patient treated with radiotherapy, temozolomide or both. This TCR derives from a woman aged 45-59 years with glioma. CDR3 amino acids: CASSIVGREHGYTF. The CDR3 nucleotides are TGTGCCAGCTCCATCGTCGGGAGGGAGCATGGCTACACCTTC.